This T cell receptor (beta chain) was obtained from a study of T cells in Graves' hyperthyroidism and ophthalmopathy. Findings and limits, study-wide: The authors' 13 V-J model separated ophthalmopathy from stable hyperthyroidism.

RNA transcripts yielded amplified TCR beta CDR3 regions. A set of HTBI primers served as the primers for a first-round RT-PCR of the TCR CDR3. TCRdb used MiXCR to reprocess the multiplex PCR reads, holding one entry per CDR3 protein. The sample has 300,000 to 450,000 distinct CDR3 sequences; less than 20% are singletons. This clonotype has only a few counts. Its target is not known. Sequenced material: blood. The receptor comes from a man aged 18-30 years with Graves' ophthalmopathy.

The CDR3 region is CSAFLPGTTNEKLFF. The CDR3, as DNA: TGCAGTGCTTTCTTACCAGGGACCACTAATGAAAAACTGTTTTTT. The gene calls are TRBV20-1 and TRBJ1-4; perhaps TRBD1 as D (5 bases). In germline, CDR1 is DFQATT, CDR2 SNEGSKA (reference sequence). There are 15 residues in the CDR3. Trimming left V 5 bases short and J 2 bases short, with 15 bases between.